Shown below are 12 T cell receptor beta chains from a single sample sequenced in a study of T cells in Graves' hyperthyroidism and ophthalmopathy. RNA transcripts were the template for amplifying TCR beta CDR3 regions. TCR CDR3 regions were first amplified by RT-PCR with HTBI primers. One entry per CDR3 protein results from TCRdb running MiXCR on the multiplex PCR reads. This table has around 540,000 distinct CDR3 sequences, around 46% appearing once. The sequenced material came from peripheral blood or thyroid tissue (not recorded which). The receptors were gathered from a woman between 18 and 29 years old with Graves' hyperthyroidism.

This rearrangement joins TRBV6-1 to TRBJ2-5; D tentatively reads TRBD1 or TRBD2 (6 bases each). Germline V gene lookup returns CDR1 MNHNS and CDR2 SASEGT. The CDR3 is 14 residues long. Between the trimmed V and J ends, which lost 5 bases and 2 bases, there was a span of 12 bases. CDR3 sequence (DNA): TGTGCCAGCAGTCCGGCGGGACAACAAGAGACCCAGTACTTC. Its protein is CASSPAGQQETQYF.

This rearrangement joins TRBV5-1 to TRBJ2-7, with TRBD2 matching over 7 bases. CDR3 length equals 13 residues. Germline V CDR1 and CDR2: SGHRS, YFSETQ. The trim removed 7 bases at V and 3 bases at J, leaving 7 bases unmatched. This CDR3 is CASQASGSYEQYF. The DNA of the CDR3 is TGCGCCAGCCAAGCTAGCGGCAGCTACGAGCAGTACTTC.

The genes are TRBV7-2 and TRBJ1-2; D is unclear. This CDR3 has 16 residues. Germline V lookup: CDR1 SGHTA, CDR2 FQGNSA. Trimming left V 2 bases short and J 4 bases short, with 17 bases between. CDR3 DNA sequence: TGTGCCAGCAGCTTAATCGAGGAGGGCGCCTTCTATGGCTACACCTTC. Encoded protein: CASSLIEEGAFYGYTF.

V gene TRBV20-1 combines with J gene TRBJ1-4; D is undetermined. The germline gives CDR1 DFQATT, CDR2 SNEGSKA (reference sequence). This CDR3 is 15 amino acids long. Trimming removed 0 bases from V and 4 bases from J, with 12 bases in between. The chain's CDR3 is CSARDVSDLNEKLFF. In DNA form, the CDR3 reads TGCAGTGCTAGAGATGTGTCCGACCTTAATGAAAAACTGTTTTTT.

The rearrangement links TRBV13 to TRBJ1-1; 7 bases line up with TRBD1. V lost 6 bases, J lost 0 bases, and 7 bases stayed unmatched. This CDR3 has 15 amino acids. Germline V lookup: CDR1 PRHDT, CDR2 FYEKMQ (reference sequence). For the CDR3, the DNA is TGTGCCAGCAGACCAACAGGGGTCTTGAACACTGAAGCTTTCTTT. It specifies CASRPTGVLNTEAFF.

This clonotype is a singleton in its sample. The rearrangement joins TRBV15 to TRBJ2-6; D gene ambiguous. V was clipped by 1 base and J by 0 bases, with 7 bases between them. CDR1 and CDR2 from the germline V gene are LNHNV and YYDKDF (reference sequence). The CDR3 loop spans 16 amino acids. CDR3: CATSRGLLSGANVLTF. Written as DNA, the CDR3 is TGTGCCACCAGCAGAGGACTTCTCTCTGGGGCCAACGTCCTGACTTTC.

The chain uses TRBV7-9 and TRBJ2-7, with 7 nucleotides matching TRBD1. The V and J ends lost 5 bases and 5 bases, in that order; junction bases with no gene match: 6. The CDR3 runs to 13 residues. Per germline, CDR1 SEHNR and CDR2 FQNEAQ (reference sequence). The CDR3 sequence: CASSPDRRNEQYF. Written as DNA, the CDR3 is TGTGCCAGCAGCCCGGACAGGAGGAACGAGCAGTACTTC.

This clonotype was detected a few times. The chain joins TRBV19 to TRBJ2-7; 13 bases agree with TRBD2. The CDR3 has 15 residues. The trim removed 7 bases at V and 4 bases at J, leaving 7 bases unmatched. Germline V gene lookup returns CDR1 LNHDA and CDR2 SQIVND (reference sequence). This CDR3 reads CASTSTSGRVYEQYF. In DNA form, the CDR3 reads TGTGCCAGTACCTCAACTAGCGGGAGGGTGTACGAGCAGTACTTC.

This clonotype was recorded at least ten times. The CDR3 spells CASSPPPGQNYGYTF. CDR3 in DNA: TGTGCCAGCAGTCCCCCCCCCGGGCAGAACTATGGCTACACCTTC. The rearrangement links TRBV2 to TRBJ1-2; D remains unclear. This CDR3 region has 15 residues. Germline loops: CDR1 SNHLY, CDR2 FYNNEI. V lost 5 bases and J 2 bases, leaving 15 bases between the germline ends.

The rearrangement links TRBV7-2 to TRBJ2-7, with D possibly matching TRBD2 (6 bases). Looked up from germline, CDR1 is SGHTA and CDR2 is FQGNSA. Trimming removed 4 bases at V and 2 bases at J, with 18 bases between. The length of the CDR3 is 16 residues. CDR3 nucleotides: TGTGCCAGCAGCTACGTACCGGGACTGGGAACCTACGAGCAGTACTTC. Amino acid sequence: CASSYVPGLGTYEQYF.

On this clonotype itself: Possible read error: a much larger clone is one base away. It is likely a read error, because the conserved phenylalanine at the end of the CDR3 is missing. The chain uses TRBV7-6 and TRBJ2-5; 8 nucleotides match TRBD2. The CDR3 contains 15 residues. The V and J ends lost 1 base and 4 bases, in that order; junction bases with no gene match: 5. From germline, CDR1 is SGHVS and CDR2 FNYEAQ. The chain's CDR3 is CASSLDGRARETQYL. For the CDR3, the DNA is TGTGCCAGCAGCTTAGACGGGAGGGCGAGAGAGACCCAGTACCTC.

This clonotype was seen a few times. The CDR3 nucleotides read TGTGCCAGCAGCGGGGCCCGGGGGGAAGGCTACACCTTC. Its translation: CASSGARGEGYTF. The rearrangement uses TRBV2 and TRBJ1-2; maybe TRBD1 (5 bases). This CDR3 has 13 amino acids. The V and J ends lost 6 bases and 8 bases respectively, with 16 bases between them. CDR1 SNHLY and CDR2 FYNNEI come from the germline V gene.